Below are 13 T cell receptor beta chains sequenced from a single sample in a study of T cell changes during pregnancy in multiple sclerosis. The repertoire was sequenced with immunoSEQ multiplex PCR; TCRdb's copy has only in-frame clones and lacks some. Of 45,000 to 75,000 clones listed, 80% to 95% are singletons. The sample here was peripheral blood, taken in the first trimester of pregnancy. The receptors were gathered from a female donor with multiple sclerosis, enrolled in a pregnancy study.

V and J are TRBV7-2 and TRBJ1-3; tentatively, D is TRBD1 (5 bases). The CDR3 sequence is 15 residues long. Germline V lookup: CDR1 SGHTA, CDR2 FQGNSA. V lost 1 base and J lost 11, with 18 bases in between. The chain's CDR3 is CASSLERGPGNAIYF. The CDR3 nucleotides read TGTGCCAGCAGCTTAGAGCGGGGCCCGGGCAACGCCATATATTTT.

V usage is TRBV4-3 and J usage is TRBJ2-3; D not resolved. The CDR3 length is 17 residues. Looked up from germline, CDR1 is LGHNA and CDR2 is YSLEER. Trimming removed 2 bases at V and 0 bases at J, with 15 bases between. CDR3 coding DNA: TGCGCCAGCAGCCAACCAATGGGCGCTGGTAGCACAGATACGCAGTATTTT. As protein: CASSQPMGAGSTDTQYF.

The CDR3 loop reads CASMKHGGAYEQYF. In DNA form, the CDR3 reads TGCGCCAGCATGAAGCACGGGGGGGCATACGAGCAGTACTTC. This rearrangement joins TRBV5-1 to TRBJ2-7; 8 bases are shared with TRBD2. This CDR3 has 14 amino acids. CDR1 and CDR2 from the germline V gene are SGHRS and YFSETQ. J lost 4 bases, V lost 6 bases, and 9 bases had no gene match. Looking up the rest from reference TRBV5-1 and TRBJ2-7 gives the full variable domain: KAGVTQTPRYLIKTRGQQVTLSCSPISGHRSVSWYQQTPGQGLQFLFEYFSETQRNKGNFPGRFSGRQFSNSRSEMNVSTLELGDSALYLCASMKHGGAYEQYFGPGTRLTVT.

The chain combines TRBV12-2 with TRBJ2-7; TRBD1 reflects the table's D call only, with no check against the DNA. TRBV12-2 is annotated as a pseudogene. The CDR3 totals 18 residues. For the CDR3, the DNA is TGTGCAAGTCGCTTGCCGGGACAGGATTATCAATCCTCCTACGAGCAGTACTTC. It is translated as CASRLPGQDYQSSYEQYF.

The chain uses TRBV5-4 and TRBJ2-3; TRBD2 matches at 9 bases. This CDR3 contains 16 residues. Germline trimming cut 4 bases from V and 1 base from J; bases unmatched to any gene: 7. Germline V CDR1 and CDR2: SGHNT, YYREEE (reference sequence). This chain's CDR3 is CASSTRRLAGTDTQYF. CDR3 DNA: TGTGCCAGCAGCACTCGACGACTAGCGGGCACAGATACGCAGTATTTT.

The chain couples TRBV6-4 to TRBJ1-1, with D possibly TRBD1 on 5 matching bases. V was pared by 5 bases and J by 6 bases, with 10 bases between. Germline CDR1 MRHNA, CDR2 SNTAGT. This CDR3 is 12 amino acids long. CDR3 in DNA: TGTGCCAGCAGTTCTCCAGGGTCTGAAGCTTTCTTT. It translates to CASSSPGSEAFF.

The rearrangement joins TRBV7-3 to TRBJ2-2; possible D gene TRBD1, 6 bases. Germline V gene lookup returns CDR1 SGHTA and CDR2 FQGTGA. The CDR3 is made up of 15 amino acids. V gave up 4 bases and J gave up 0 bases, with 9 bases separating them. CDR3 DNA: TGTGCCAGCAGCTACAGGGTCGCGAACACCGGGGAGCTGTTTTTT. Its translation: CASSYRVANTGELFF.

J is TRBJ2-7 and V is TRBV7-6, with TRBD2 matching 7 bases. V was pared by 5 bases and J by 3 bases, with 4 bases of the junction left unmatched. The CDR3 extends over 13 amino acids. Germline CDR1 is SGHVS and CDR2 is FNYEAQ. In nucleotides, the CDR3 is TGTGCCAGCAGCCAGACTAGCCGCTACGAGCAGTACTTC. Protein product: CASSQTSRYEQYF.

The CDR3 here is CASSQELRGSEETQYF. For the CDR3, the DNA is TGTGCCAGCAGCCAAGAGTTGCGGGGGTCGGAAGAGACCCAGTACTTC. V gene TRBV4-2 combines with J gene TRBJ2-5; 7 bases line up with TRBD2. The CDR3 runs 16 residues. In germline, CDR1 is LGHNA, CDR2 YNFKEQ. With V trimmed by 0 bases and J by 3 bases, 7 bases remained unmatched.

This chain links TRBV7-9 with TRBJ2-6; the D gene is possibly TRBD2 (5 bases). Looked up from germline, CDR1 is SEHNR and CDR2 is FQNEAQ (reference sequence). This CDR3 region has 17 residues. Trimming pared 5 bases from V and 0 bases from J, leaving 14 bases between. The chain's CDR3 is CASSKNFGNSGANVLTF. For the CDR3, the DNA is TGTGCCAGCAGCAAAAACTTCGGGAACTCTGGGGCCAACGTCCTGACTTTC.

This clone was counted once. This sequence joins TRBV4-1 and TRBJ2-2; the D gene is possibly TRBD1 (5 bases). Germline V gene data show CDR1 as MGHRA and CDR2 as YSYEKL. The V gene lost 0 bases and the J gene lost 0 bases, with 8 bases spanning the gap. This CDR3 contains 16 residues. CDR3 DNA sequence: TGCGCCAGCAGCCAAGACAGGGCCTCGAACACCGGGGAGCTGTTTTTT. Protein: CASSQDRASNTGELFF.

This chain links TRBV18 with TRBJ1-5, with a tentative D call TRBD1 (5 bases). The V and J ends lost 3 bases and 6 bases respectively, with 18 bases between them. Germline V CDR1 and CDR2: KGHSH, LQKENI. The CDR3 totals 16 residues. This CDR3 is CASSPLPSGPGQPQHF. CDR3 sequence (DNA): TGTGCCAGCTCACCTCTCCCCTCAGGGCCGGGTCAGCCCCAGCATTTT. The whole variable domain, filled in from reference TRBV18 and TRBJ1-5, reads NAGVMQNPRHLVRRRGQEARLRCSPMKGHSHVYWYRQLPEEGLKFMVYLQKENIIDESGMPKERFSAEFPKEGPSILRIQQVVRGDSAAYFCASSPLPSGPGQPQHFGDGTRLSIL.

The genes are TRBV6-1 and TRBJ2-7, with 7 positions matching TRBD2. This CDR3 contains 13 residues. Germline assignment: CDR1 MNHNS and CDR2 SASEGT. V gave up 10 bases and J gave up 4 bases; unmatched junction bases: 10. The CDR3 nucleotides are TGTGCCACCGAGCGGGGAGGGATTTACGAGCAGTACTTC. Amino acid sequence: CATERGGIYEQYF.